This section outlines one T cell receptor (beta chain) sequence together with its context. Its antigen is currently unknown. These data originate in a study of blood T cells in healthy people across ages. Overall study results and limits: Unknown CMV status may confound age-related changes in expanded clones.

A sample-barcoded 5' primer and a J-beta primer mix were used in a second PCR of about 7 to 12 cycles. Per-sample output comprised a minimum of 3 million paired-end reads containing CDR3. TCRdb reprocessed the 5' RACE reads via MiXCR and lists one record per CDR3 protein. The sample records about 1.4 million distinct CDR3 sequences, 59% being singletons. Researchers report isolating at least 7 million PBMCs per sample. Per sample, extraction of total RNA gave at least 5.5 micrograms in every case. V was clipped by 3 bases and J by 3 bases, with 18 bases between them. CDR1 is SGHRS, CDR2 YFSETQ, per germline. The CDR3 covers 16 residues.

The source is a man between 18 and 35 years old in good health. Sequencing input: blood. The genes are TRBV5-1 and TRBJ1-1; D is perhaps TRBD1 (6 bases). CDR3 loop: CASSWGYRVKDTEAFF. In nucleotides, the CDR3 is TGCGCCAGCAGCTGGGGTTACAGGGTCAAGGACACTGAAGCTTTCTTT.